Following are 3 T cell receptor beta chains from one sample sequenced in a study of CD8 T cells in Susac syndrome. An input of roughly 0.45 to 1 ug of RNA was subjected to reverse transcription using random hexamers. TCRdb called the immunoSEQ multiplex PCR reads again in MiXCR, with one record for every CDR3 protein. This repertoire shows about 160,000 distinct CDR3 sequences, about 90% found once; its top ten account for more than 0.07%. The sample taken for sequencing was CD4+ T cells from PBMCs. Every receptor here comes from a human donor in good health.

This chain joins TRBV7-9 and TRBJ2-4; 8 positions match TRBD1. J gave up 9 bases and V 5 bases, and 9 bases lay outside the gene matches. The CDR3 contains 14 residues. Germline values: CDR1 SEHNR, CDR2 FQNEAQ (reference sequence). The CDR3 DNA follows: TGTGCCAGCAGCAATAGCAGGGGGCAGGCCATTCAGTACTTC. It codes for CASSNSRGQAIQYF.

This clonotype appeared once. The CDR3 protein is CASRGGLTSAEAFF. The CDR3 coding sequence is TGTGCCAGCAGAGGGGGCCTGACGTCTGCTGAAGCTTTCTTT. This chain connects TRBV6-5 to TRBJ1-1; 7 nucleotides line up with TRBD1. J was trimmed by 6 bases and V by 6 bases; bases with no gene match: 10. The CDR3 consists of 14 residues. Germline V CDR1 and CDR2: MNHEY, SVGAGI.

V is TRBV20-1 and J is TRBJ2-5, with D perhaps TRBD2 (5 bases). CDR1 and CDR2 from the germline V gene are DFQATT and SNEGSKA (reference sequence). The CDR3 extends over 13 amino acids. Trimming shortened V by 1 base and J by 4 bases, and 10 bases separated the two germline ends. CDR3 sequence reads: CSARAGIGETQYF. For the CDR3, the DNA is TGCAGTGCTAGAGCGGGGATCGGAGAGACCCAGTACTTC.